The 13 T cell receptor beta chains below all came from one sample that was sequenced in a study of metastatic and nonmetastatic thyroid tumors (TCRdb year 2020). No patient had received any treatment before thyroid surgery. The protocol used for the library was PCR. Sequencing took place on an Illumina HiSeq 4000. The public reads were run again by TCRdb, first through fastp at Q25 and then through MiXCR, and only productive beta chains were kept. The sample table lists 25,000 or so clones, roughly 26% of them with a count of one. Roughly 5.6% of the sample is in the top ten clones. The sequenced sample was blood. These receptors all stem from a female donor with papillary thyroid cancer or a benign thyroid nodule (not recorded which). Some clones in this sample may be carry-over from other donors' samples.

This clone was counted at least ten times. This chain joins TRBV5-1 and TRBJ2-7; the D gene is possibly TRBD2 (6 bases). The CDR3 has 14 amino acids. The germline V gene has CDR1 SGHRS and CDR2 YFSETQ. Trimming took off 3 bases at V and 1 base at J, with 11 bases between the two ends. The DNA of the CDR3 is TGCGCCAGCAGCTACGATAGCGGATCCTACGAGCAGTACGTC. This translates into CASSYDSGSYEQYV.

This clone was seen many times. The chain is built from TRBV9 and TRBJ2-5; 9 bases map to TRBD2. Germline CDR1 SGDLS, CDR2 YYNGEE. The CDR3 runs to 15 residues. The V gene end was trimmed by 6 bases and the J gene end by 3 bases; junction bases not matched to a gene: 9. Here the CDR3 DNA reads TGTGCCAGCACCATACCCTTAGCGGGAGAAGAGACCCAGTACTTC. Translated, it gives CASTIPLAGEETQYF. The whole variable domain, remainder taken from reference TRBV9 and TRBJ2-5, is DSGVTQTPKHLITATGQRVTLRCSPRSGDLSVYWYQQSLDQGLQFLIQYYNGEERAKGNILERFSAQQFPDLHSELNLSSLELGDSALYFCASTIPLAGEETQYFGPGTRLLVL.

The rearrangement links TRBV3-1 to TRBJ1-1; D gene ambiguous. V lost 4 bases to trimming and J lost 2 bases, with 14 bases between them. Germline V gene sequence: CDR1 LGHDT, CDR2 YNNKEL (reference sequence). The CDR3 is 15 amino acids. The CDR3 loop reads CASSPPVLLNTEAFF. CDR3 coding DNA: TGTGCCAGCAGCCCCCCGGTACTACTTAACACTGAAGCTTTCTTT.

This clone has a count of ten or more. The sample has other DNA sequences that encode this CDR3 too. V usage is TRBV20-1 and J usage is TRBJ1-1; TRBD1 matches 7 bases. J lost 2 bases, V lost 6 bases, and 12 bases had no gene match. This CDR3 has 15 residues. Germline assignment: CDR1 DFQATT and CDR2 SNEGSKA (reference sequence). As DNA, the CDR3 is TGCAGTGCAAGAAGCCGACAGGGCATTAACACTGAAGCTTTCTTT. It translates to CSARSRQGINTEAFF.

The V and J genes are TRBV20-1 and TRBJ2-5; possibly TRBD2 for D (6 bases). The CDR3 spans 13 residues. Trimming removed 7 bases at V and 7 bases at J, with 19 bases between. The germline V gene has CDR1 DFQATT and CDR2 SNEGSKA (reference sequence). CDR3 amino acids: CSVSGTRGGTQYF. For the CDR3, the DNA is TGCAGTGTCTCCGGGACTCGGGGAGGGACCCAGTACTTC.

Here the CDR3 DNA reads TGTGCCAGCTCACCGGACAGGGCCTCCTACGAGCAGTACTTC. Translation: CASSPDRASYEQYF. The V gene is TRBV18, the J gene TRBJ2-7; TRBD1 matches at 8 bases. The CDR3 has 14 residues. Germline-derived CDR1 and CDR2 are KGHSH and LQKENI. The ends lost 3 bases at V and 0 bases at J; junction bases unmatched: 1.

Concerning this clone: The junction and the germline gene differ at one end; a read error may be behind it. This rearrangement joins TRBV7-7 to TRBJ2-2; the match to TRBD2 covers 13 bases. Germline CDR1 and CDR2: SSHAT and FNYEAQ (reference sequence). The CDR3 covers 18 residues. DNA for the CDR3: TGTGCTAGCAGCCAAGTCTGGGGACTAGCGGGATTCCCCTGGGAGCTGTTTTTT. Translation: CASSQVWGLAGFPWELFF.

This chain uses TRBV11-3 with TRBJ1-1; tentative D call: TRBD1 (5 bases). The germline gives CDR1 SGHNT, CDR2 YENEEA. With 4 bases removed from V and 5 bases from J, the gap between germline ends came to 14 bases. The CDR3 loop spans 14 amino acids. The CDR3 DNA is TGTGCCAGCAGCTCGAGGGGAACCGGAACTGAAGCTTTCTTT. Translated, it gives CASSSRGTGTEAFF.

This chain uses TRBV12-3 or TRBV12-4 with TRBJ2-3, with TRBD2 as a possible D gene (6 bases). The CDR3 is 14 amino acids. Trimming cost V 4 bases and J 13 bases, with 21 bases left between them. The CDR3 coding sequence is TGTGCCAGCAGTTCCGTCTCGAGAGGGAGGTTGAAGTATTTT. It specifies CASSSVSRGRLKYF.

With respect to this clone: At one boundary the junction diverges from the germline segment, which might be a read error. This chain uses TRBV11-1 with TRBJ2-2; 9 nucleotides align to TRBD1. CDR3 length: 16 residues. The V gene's germline CDR1 is SGHAT and CDR2 FQDESV (reference sequence). CDR3 nucleotide sequence: TGTGCCAACAGCTTAGCAGGGACAGGGTCAGTCGGGGAGCTGTTTTTT. Translating gives CANSLAGTGSVGELFF.

This clone was seen many times. The chain carries TRBV24-1 and TRBJ2-2; no reliable D call. V was pared by 5 bases and J by 6 bases, with 6 bases between. The CDR3 covers 12 residues. The germline V gene has CDR1 KGHDR and CDR2 SFDVKD. The CDR3 reads CATSAYAGELFF. DNA for the CDR3: TGTGCCACCAGTGCTTACGCCGGGGAGCTGTTTTTT.

This clone is labeled medium-sized. The CDR3 region has the DNA TGTGCCAGTAGTATATGGGGGAACACTGAAGCTTTCTTT. Protein sequence: CASSIWGNTEAFF. This sequence joins TRBV19 and TRBJ1-1; no clear D gene. The germline V gene has CDR1 LNHDA and CDR2 SQIVND (reference sequence). The CDR3 is made up of 13 amino acids. Between the trimmed V and J ends, which lost 2 bases and 1 base, there was a span of 5 bases.

This clone is medium-sized within its sample. The chain carries TRBV6-1 and TRBJ1-1; D unclear. This CDR3 spans 13 amino acids. The V gene lost 4 bases and the J gene lost 4 bases, with 10 bases spanning the gap. CDR1 and CDR2 (germline): MNHNS, SASEGT. The CDR3 bases are TGTGCCAGCAGTGTAAAGGACGCCACTGAAGCTTTCTTT. It yields the protein CASSVKDATEAFF.